The sequence of this TCR beta chain was determined in a study of early T cells in non-severe SARS-CoV-2 infection. Across the study: Chains were unpaired, as sequencing was done on bulk RNA from unsorted whole blood.

Individual cDNA molecules were tagged with unique molecular identifiers. TCRdb redid the calling of the 5' RACE reads with MiXCR, one entry per CDR3 protein. This sample yields 60,000 or so distinct CDR3 sequences, of which around 12% are seen a single time; about 3.1% belongs to the top ten. This clonotype was detected ten times or more. Sequenced: whole blood. This TCR came from an adult who was a healthcare worker with PCR-confirmed SARS-CoV-2 infection or an uninfected control (not recorded which).

The CDR3 sequence: CASRAAQGSNQPQHF. The CDR3 DNA follows: TGTGCCAGCAGGGCAGCTCAGGGTAGCAATCAGCCCCAGCATTTT. This chain joins TRBV12-3 or TRBV12-4 and TRBJ1-5; D may be TRBD1 (5 bases). The CDR3 covers 15 residues. The germline V and J ends were trimmed by 6 bases and 0 bases, with 12 bases remaining between them.